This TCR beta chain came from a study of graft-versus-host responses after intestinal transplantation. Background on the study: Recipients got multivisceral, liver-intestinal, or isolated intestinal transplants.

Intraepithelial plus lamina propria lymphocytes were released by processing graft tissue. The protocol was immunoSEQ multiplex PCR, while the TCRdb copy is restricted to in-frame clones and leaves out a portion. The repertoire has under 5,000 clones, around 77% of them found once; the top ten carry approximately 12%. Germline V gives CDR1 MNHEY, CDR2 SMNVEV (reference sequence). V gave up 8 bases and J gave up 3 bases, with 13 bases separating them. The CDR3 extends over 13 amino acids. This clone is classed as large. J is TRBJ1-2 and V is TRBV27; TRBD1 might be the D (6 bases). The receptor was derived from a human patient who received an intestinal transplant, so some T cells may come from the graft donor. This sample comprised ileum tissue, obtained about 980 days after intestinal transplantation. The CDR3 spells CASHGGSHYGYTF. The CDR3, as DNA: TGTGCCAGCCACGGGGGCTCCCACTATGGCTACACCTTC.